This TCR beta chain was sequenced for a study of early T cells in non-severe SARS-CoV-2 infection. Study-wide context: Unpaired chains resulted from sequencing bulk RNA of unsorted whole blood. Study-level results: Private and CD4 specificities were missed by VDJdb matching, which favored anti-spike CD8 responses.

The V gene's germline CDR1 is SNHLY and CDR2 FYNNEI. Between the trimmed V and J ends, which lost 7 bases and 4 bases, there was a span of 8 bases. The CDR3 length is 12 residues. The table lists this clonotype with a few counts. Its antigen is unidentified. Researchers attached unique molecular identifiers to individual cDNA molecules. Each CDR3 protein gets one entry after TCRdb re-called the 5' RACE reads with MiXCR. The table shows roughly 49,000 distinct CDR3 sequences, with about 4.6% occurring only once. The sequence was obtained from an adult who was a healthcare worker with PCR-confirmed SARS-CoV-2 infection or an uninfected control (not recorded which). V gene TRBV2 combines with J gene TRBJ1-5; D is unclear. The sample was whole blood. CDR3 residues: CASTIPNQPQHF. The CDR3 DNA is TGTGCCAGCACAATCCCGAATCAGCCCCAGCATTTT.